A selection of T cell receptor beta chains follows, all from one sample in a study of blood T cells in healthy people across ages. TCRdb used MiXCR to reprocess the 5' RACE reads, holding one entry per CDR3 protein. The sample comprises some 1.7 million distinct CDR3 sequences, roughly 28% of which are singletons, and approximately 7.7% rests with the top ten. The sequenced sample was blood. The receptors originated from a woman aged 25 to 45 in good health. Each CDR3 is given with its conserved first and last residue. Each record gives: V gene, D gene, J gene, clone size, CDR3 protein, CDR3 DNA. D genes are given only for firm matches. Rows may omit the clone size; those that give it use once, few, many or a size class.

V gene: TRBV6-5; D gene: -; J gene: TRBJ1-1; clone size: -; CDR3 protein: CASSYEGPAEAFF; CDR3 DNA: TGTGCCAGCAGTTACGAGGGGCCGGCTGAAGCTTTCTTT
V gene: TRBV12-3/TRBV12-4; D gene: TRBD1; J gene: TRBJ2-1; clone size: -; CDR3 protein: CASTQTGGRNEQFF; CDR3 DNA: TGTGCCAGCACCCAGACAGGGGGTCGCAATGAGCAGTTCTTC
V gene: TRBV5-1; D gene: TRBD2; J gene: TRBJ2-7; clone size: once; CDR3 protein: CASRKTSGSHEQYF; CDR3 DNA: TGCGCCAGCAGAAAGACTAGCGGGAGTCACGAGCAGTACTTC
V gene: TRBV30; D gene: TRBD1; J gene: TRBJ1-2; clone size: -; CDR3 protein: CARTRDRGHGYTF; CDR3 DNA: TGTGCCCGGACGCGGGACAGGGGGCATGGCTACACCTTC
V gene: TRBV20-1; D gene: TRBD1; J gene: TRBJ1-5; clone size: few; CDR3 protein: CSAKPPGTVHFLSQPQHF; CDR3 DNA: TGCAGTGCTAAACCCCCCGGGACAGTCCATTTTTTATCTCAGCCCCAGCATTTT
V gene: TRBV10-3; D gene: -; J gene: TRBJ2-1; clone size: few; CDR3 protein: CAISESTRGNEQFF; CDR3 DNA: TGTGCCATCAGTGAGTCGACTAGGGGTAATGAGCAGTTCTTC
V gene: TRBV7-9; D gene: TRBD2; J gene: TRBJ2-6; clone size: few; CDR3 protein: CASSSNAGRAGANVLTF; CDR3 DNA: TGTGCCAGCAGCTCGAACGCAGGGAGGGCCGGGGCCAACGTCCTGACTTTC
V gene: TRBV7-2; D gene: -; J gene: TRBJ2-1; clone size: once; CDR3 protein: CASSSLNGQFF; CDR3 DNA: TGTGCCAGCAGCTCCCTGAATGGGCAGTTCTTC
V gene: TRBV10-3; D gene: TRBD2; J gene: TRBJ2-3; clone size: -; CDR3 protein: CAISTGLAGASTDTQYF; CDR3 DNA: TGTGCCATCAGTACCGGACTAGCGGGGGCCAGCACAGATACGCAGTATTTT
V gene: TRBV7-9; D gene: -; J gene: TRBJ1-2; clone size: few; CDR3 protein: CASINLVGSRGYTF; CDR3 DNA: TGTGCCAGCATCAACCTAGTGGGGTCTCGTGGCTACACCTTC
V gene: TRBV30; D gene: -; J gene: TRBJ1-1; clone size: once; CDR3 protein: CAWNRDGTEAFF; CDR3 DNA: TGTGCCTGGAATCGTGACGGCACTGAAGCTTTCTTT
V gene: TRBV20-1; D gene: TRBD2; J gene: TRBJ2-7; clone size: few; CDR3 protein: CSAISGRAISYEQYF; CDR3 DNA: TGCAGTGCAATTAGCGGGAGGGCGATCTCCTACGAGCAGTACTTC
V gene: TRBV5-1; D gene: TRBD2; J gene: TRBJ2-7; clone size: many; CDR3 protein: CASSTTGTSYEQYF; CDR3 DNA: TGCGCCAGCAGCACGACCGGGACTAGCTACGAGCAGTACTTC
V gene: TRBV6-6; D gene: TRBD1; J gene: TRBJ2-7; clone size: few; CDR3 protein: CASRAGQDSYEQYF; CDR3 DNA: TGTGCCAGCAGGGCGGGACAGGACTCCTACGAGCAGTACTTC
V gene: TRBV11-2; D gene: -; J gene: TRBJ2-5; clone size: few; CDR3 protein: CASSLLQGGETQYF; CDR3 DNA: TGTGCCAGCAGCTTACTACAGGGGGGGGAGACCCAGTACTTC
V gene: TRBV10-1; D gene: -; J gene: TRBJ2-7; clone size: many; CDR3 protein: CATHRTDSYEQYF; CDR3 DNA: TGCGCCACTCACCGGACGGACTCCTACGAGCAGTACTTC
V gene: TRBV5-1; D gene: -; J gene: TRBJ1-2; clone size: -; CDR3 protein: CASTTDLKRDTIYGYTF; CDR3 DNA: TGCGCCAGCACCACAGACCTAAAACGGGACACAATCTATGGCTACACCTTC
V gene: TRBV20-1; D gene: -; J gene: TRBJ2-3; clone size: -; CDR3 protein: CSARVRREDTQYF; CDR3 DNA: TGCAGTGCTAGAGTTCGGCGGGAAGATACGCAGTATTTT
V gene: TRBV2; D gene: -; J gene: TRBJ2-1; clone size: few; CDR3 protein: CASSEEIEGRNEQFF; CDR3 DNA: TGTGCCAGCAGTGAAGAAATTGAGGGCCGAAATGAGCAGTTCTTC
V gene: TRBV9; D gene: TRBD1; J gene: TRBJ2-7; clone size: many; CDR3 protein: CASSVSSGTGGEQYF; CDR3 DNA: TGTGCCAGCAGCGTAAGTTCAGGGACAGGGGGCGAGCAGTACTTC
V gene: TRBV3-1; D gene: -; J gene: TRBJ2-7; clone size: -; CDR3 protein: CASSPPSGGYEQYF; CDR3 DNA: TGTGCCAGCAGTCCCCCGTCCGGGGGCTACGAGCAGTACTTC